A single sample is the source of the 23 T cell receptor beta chains below, sequenced in a study of T and B cells in COVID-19 patients. TRB was amplified from around 250-500 ng of blood genomic DNA. BIOMED2 TRB-A/B primer pools were used in multiplex TRB PCR. TCRdb reanalysed the multiplex PCR reads using MiXCR and keeps one entry per CDR3 protein. The table lists thousands of distinct CDR3 sequences, roughly a fifth of them singletons. The material sequenced was blood. These receptors were taken from a human donor with active COVID-19.

This clonotype was recorded a few times. V gene TRBV5-1 combines with J gene TRBJ1-2; D might be TRBD1 (5 bases). Germline V gene lookup returns CDR1 SGHRS and CDR2 YFSETQ. The CDR3 spans 15 residues. Trimming left V 3 bases short and J 3 bases short, with 15 bases between. The chain's CDR3 is CASSSEGRADYGYTF. In nucleotides, the CDR3 is TGCGCCAGCAGCTCGGAGGGCAGGGCGGACTATGGCTACACCTTC.

This clonotype ranks as medium-sized. The chain is built from TRBV6-2 or TRBV6-3 and TRBJ1-5; TRBD1 aligns across 12 bases. V lost 4 bases and J lost 5; bases outside the gene matches: 6. Looked up from germline, CDR1 is MNHEY and CDR2 is SVGEGT. The CDR3 totals 16 residues. The CDR3 loop is CASSSRDRGRDQPQHF. In nucleotides, the CDR3 is TGTGCCAGCAGTTCTCGGGACAGGGGGCGGGATCAGCCCCAGCATTTT.

This clonotype has more than one count but fewer than ten. Written as DNA, the CDR3 is TGTGCCAGCAGCTTAATCGACCCGGGTTCACCCCTCCACTTT. This gives the protein CASSLIDPGSPLHF. The gene calls are TRBV5-4 and TRBJ1-6; D remains ambiguous. The V end was cut by 2 bases, the J end by 9 bases, with 12 bases between. Germline V gene lookup returns CDR1 SGHNT and CDR2 YYREEE (reference sequence). This CDR3 contains 14 residues.

By sample share, this clonotype is large (0.1 to 1%). This chain joins TRBV19 and TRBJ2-2; D ambiguous. This CDR3 is 14 amino acids long. With 4 bases removed from V and 0 bases from J, the gap between germline ends came to 6 bases. Germline CDR1 LNHDA, CDR2 SQIVND (reference sequence). The CDR3 sequence: CASSTDSNTGELFF. The CDR3 bases are TGTGCCAGTAGTACAGACTCGAACACCGGGGAGCTGTTTTTT.

In its sample, this clonotype was seen a few times. The genes are TRBV10-3 and TRBJ1-1; D is uncertain. V was shortened by 8 bases and J by 1 base, with 11 bases between the two germline ends. Germline assignment: CDR1 ENHRY and CDR2 SYGVKD. CDR3 length: 13 residues. The CDR3 DNA sequence: TGTGCCATCGGTGTAGGCCCGAACACTGAAGCTTTCTTT. Its protein product is CAIGVGPNTEAFF.

Within the sample, this clonotype is medium-sized. The V gene is TRBV6-5, the J gene TRBJ1-2; 7 positions match TRBD1. CDR1 and CDR2 from the germline V gene are MNHEY and SVGAGI. CDR3 length: 13 amino acids. The ends lost 6 bases at V and 6 bases at J; junction bases unmatched: 7. CDR3 amino acids: CASSRQGRNGYTF. The CDR3 DNA is TGTGCCAGCAGCAGACAGGGACGGAATGGCTACACCTTC.

In its sample, this clonotype is medium-sized (0.01 to 0.1%). This rearrangement joins TRBV6-2 or TRBV6-3 to TRBJ1-1; perhaps TRBD1 as D (5 bases). Germline loops: CDR1 MNHEY, CDR2 SVGEGT. This CDR3 contains 11 residues. The CDR3 here is CAAERGSEAFF. The CDR3 bases are TGTGCGGCCGAAAGGGGATCTGAAGCTTTCTTT.

This clonotype qualifies as medium-sized. The junction does not match germline at one end; this may be a read error. The genes are TRBV6-2 or TRBV6-3 and TRBJ2-1, with 11 bases aligning to TRBD2. Germline V gene lookup returns CDR1 MNHEY and CDR2 SVGEGT. The CDR3 has 14 amino acids. In nucleotides, the CDR3 is TGTGCCAGCAGTACTAGCGGGGGAGTTCTTTTAGACCTATTC. Amino acid sequence: CASSTSGGVLLDLF.

This clonotype was seen only a few times. The gene calls are TRBV19 and TRBJ2-1; the match to TRBD2 covers 16 bases. This CDR3 has 17 amino acids. CDR1 and CDR2 from the germline V gene are LNHDA and SQIVND (reference sequence). V gave up 3 bases and J gave up 8 bases; unmatched junction bases: 7. CDR3 in amino acids: CASSMGGLAGGPHEQFF. The CDR3 region has the DNA TGTGCCAGTAGTATGGGGGGACTAGCGGGGGGGCCGCATGAGCAGTTCTTC.

This chain uses TRBV21-1 with TRBJ2-7. TRBV21-1 counts as a pseudogene. The CDR3 runs 14 residues. The DNA of the CDR3 is TGTGCCGGTCGCTGGGGTAGGGCTAACTACGAGCAGTACTTC. Translating gives CAGRWGRANYEQYF.

V gene TRBV20-1 combines with J gene TRBJ2-3; D remains ambiguous. Germline V CDR1 and CDR2: DFQATT, SNEGSKA (reference sequence). The V end lost 4 bases, the J end lost 0 bases, and 17 bases lay between the germline ends. This CDR3 region has 16 residues. The CDR3 is CSATSFRRTSTDTQYF. The CDR3, as DNA: TGCAGTGCTACATCCTTCCGGCGTACTAGCACAGATACGCAGTATTTT.

This clonotype is labeled medium-sized (0.01 to 0.1%). This chain joins TRBV6-1 and TRBJ1-1; no clear D gene. V was shortened by 8 bases and J by 0 bases, with 7 bases between the two germline ends. This CDR3 spans 12 amino acids. The germline V gene encodes CDR1 MNHNS and CDR2 SASEGT. The CDR3 sequence is CASGRLNTEAFF. As DNA, the CDR3 is TGTGCCAGCGGACGGTTGAACACTGAAGCTTTCTTT.

This clonotype is judged medium-sized. This sequence joins TRBV19 and TRBJ1-5, with D perhaps matching TRBD1 (6 bases). CDR3 length equals 14 residues. V was pared by 7 bases and J by 6 bases, with 16 bases between. Germline lookup yields CDR1 LNHDA and CDR2 SQIVND (reference sequence). The chain's CDR3 is CASTSTGLGQPQHF. Written as DNA, the CDR3 is TGTGCCAGTACCTCAACAGGGCTTGGTCAGCCCCAGCATTTT.

About this clonotype: Since a much larger clone is just one base distant, this may be a read error. This chain links TRBV5-4 with TRBJ1-3; no reliable D call. Germline V gene lookup returns CDR1 SGHNT and CDR2 YYREEE (reference sequence). V was shortened by 7 bases and J by 5 bases, with 16 bases between the two germline ends. The CDR3 length is 14 residues. The CDR3 region has the DNA TGTGCCAGCCCACGGCGCTCTCTGAGAAACACCATATATTTT. This sequence encodes CASPRRSLRNTIYF.

The chain couples TRBV6-4 to TRBJ2-3; 9 positions match TRBD1. Trimming took 6 bases from V and 4 from J; bases not matched to a gene: 5. Germline CDR1 reads MRHNA; CDR2 reads SNTAGT. CDR3 size: 14 residues. The DNA of the CDR3 is TGTGCCAGCAGCTTAGACAGGGGGTCAGATACGCAGTATTTT. It yields the protein CASSLDRGSDTQYF.

The chain couples TRBV11-1 to TRBJ2-1, with D possibly being TRBD2 (5 bases). V shed 6 bases and J shed 8 bases, with 14 bases lying between them. The CDR3 sequence is 13 residues long. The V gene's germline CDR1 is SGHAT and CDR2 FQDESV (reference sequence). DNA for the CDR3: TGTGCCAGCAGTCCCGCCCCCGGGGATGAGCAGTTCTTC. It codes for CASSPAPGDEQFF.

This clonotype has more than one count but fewer than ten. CDR3 DNA sequence: TGTGCCAGCAGTTTACGGGTTCGATCACCCCTCCACTTT. It is translated as CASSLRVRSPLHF. The chain recombines TRBV12-3 or TRBV12-4 with TRBJ1-6; no reliable D call. This CDR3 spans 13 amino acids. Trimming removed 2 bases from V and 10 bases from J, with 9 bases in between.

The chain couples TRBV5-1 to TRBJ2-5; a weak D match, TRBD2 (5 bases). From germline, CDR1 is SGHRS and CDR2 YFSETQ. The CDR3 has 16 residues. Trimming took off 6 bases at V and 2 bases at J, with 20 bases between the two ends. CDR3 in amino acids: CASTRDTNSLQETQYF. The CDR3 DNA reads TGCGCCAGCACCCGGGATACTAATTCATTGCAAGAGACCCAGTACTTC. Complete variable domain (other parts from reference TRBV5-1 and TRBJ2-5): KAGVTQTPRYLIKTRGQQVTLSCSPISGHRSVSWYQQTPGQGLQFLFEYFSETQRNKGNFPGRFSGRQFSNSRSEMNVSTLELGDSALYLCASTRDTNSLQETQYFGPGTRLLVL.

As for this clonotype: The junction differs from germline at one of its ends, possibly a read error. This chain uses TRBV5-6 with TRBJ2-2; 9 nucleotides align to TRBD2. The CDR3 length is 15 residues. CDR1 SGHDT and CDR2 YYEEEE come from the germline V gene. CDR3 sequence reads: CASSISGRNTVELFF. Here the CDR3 DNA reads TGTGCCAGCAGCATTAGCGGGAGAAACACCGTGGAGCTGTTTTTT.

In its sample, this clonotype is medium-sized. The chain joins TRBV11-3 to TRBJ1-2, with D perhaps matching TRBD1 (5 bases). Germline CDR1 and CDR2: SGHNT and YENEEA. The CDR3 consists of 15 residues. Trimming shortened V by 3 bases and J by 4 bases, and 15 bases separated the two germline ends. The CDR3 DNA reads TGTGCCAGCAGCTTGGGGGTTTCGCGTACCTATGGCTACACCTTC. Translating it yields CASSLGVSRTYGYTF.

Relative to its sample, this clonotype is large (0.1 to 1%). The genes are TRBV19 and TRBJ2-7; TRBD1 might be the D (6 bases). V lost 1 base and J lost 1, with 8 bases in between. This CDR3 comprises 14 residues. The germline V gene encodes CDR1 LNHDA and CDR2 SQIVND (reference sequence). CDR3 protein: CASSIGRGSYEQYF. CDR3 DNA sequence: TGTGCCAGTAGTATAGGCAGGGGATCCTACGAGCAGTACTTC.

On this clonotype itself: This may arise from a read error, as a much more abundant clone is one base away. The chain carries TRBV30 and TRBJ1-2; D unresolved. Germline lookup yields CDR1 GTSNPN and CDR2 SVGIG (reference sequence). The length of the CDR3 is 11 residues. CDR3 bases: TGTACCTGGAGAGGAGTTTATGGCTACACCTTC. Translation gives CTWRGVYGYTF.

V is TRBV12-3 or TRBV12-4 and J is TRBJ2-3; 12 positions match TRBD2. With V trimmed by 6 bases and J by 3 bases, 4 bases remained unmatched. This CDR3 has 15 residues. CDR3 nucleotides: TGTGCCAGCAGGACGACTAGCGGGAGTACAGATACGCAGTATTTT. Protein product: CASRTTSGSTDTQYF.